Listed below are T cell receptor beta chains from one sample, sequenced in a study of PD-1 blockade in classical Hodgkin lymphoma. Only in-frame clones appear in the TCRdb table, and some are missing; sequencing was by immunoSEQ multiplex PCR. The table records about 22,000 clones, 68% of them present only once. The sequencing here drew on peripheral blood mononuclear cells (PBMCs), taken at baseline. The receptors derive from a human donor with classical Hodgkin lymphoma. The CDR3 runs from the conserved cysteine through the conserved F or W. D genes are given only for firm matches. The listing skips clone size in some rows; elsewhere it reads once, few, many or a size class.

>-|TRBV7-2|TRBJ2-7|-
TGTGCCAGCAGCTTAGAGGCAGGACCCTACGAGCAGTACTTC
CASSLEAGPYEQYF
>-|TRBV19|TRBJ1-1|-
TGTGCCAGTAGTATGGCAGTTATTGAGGGAGCTTTCTTT
CASSMAVIEGAFF
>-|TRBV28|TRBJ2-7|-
TGTGCCAGCACCCCCTTCCAGATAATCGACGAGCAGTACTTC
CASTPFQIIDEQYF
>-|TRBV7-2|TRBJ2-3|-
TGTGCCAGCAGCCAATCGGGGGTATCCGTCACAGATACGCAGTATTTT
CASSQSGVSVTDTQYF
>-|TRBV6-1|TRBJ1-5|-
TGTGCCAGCAGTGTCGACCCGGGCAACCAGCCCCAGCATTTT
CASSVDPGNQPQHF
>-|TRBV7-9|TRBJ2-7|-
TGTGCCAGCAGCTTAGGAGGGACATCGGAGCAGTACTTC
CASSLGGTSEQYF
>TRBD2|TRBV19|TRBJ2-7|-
TGTGCCGCTGGGGTGAGCGGGAGCTACGAGCAGTACTTC
CAAGVSGSYEQYF
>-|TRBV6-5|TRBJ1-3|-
TGTGCCAGCAGTTTTAACTCTGGAAACACCATATATTTT
CASSFNSGNTIYF
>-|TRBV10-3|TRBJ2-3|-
TGTGCCATCAGTGAGCGGGTGGGCATTTTCACACAAGATACGCAGTATTTT
CAISERVGIFTQDTQYF
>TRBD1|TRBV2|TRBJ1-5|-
TGTGCCAGCAGGGGACAGTATAGCAATCAGCCCCAGCATTTT
CASRGQYSNQPQHF
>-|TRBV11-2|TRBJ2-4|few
TGTGCCAGCAGCTTAGAGGCAGGAGTAGCCAAAAACATTCAGTACTTC
CASSLEAGVAKNIQYF
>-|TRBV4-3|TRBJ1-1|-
TGCGCCAGCAGCCAAGTTGCGGCGCAGAACACTGAAGCTTTCTTT
CASSQVAAQNTEAFF
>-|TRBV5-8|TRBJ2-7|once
TGTGCCAGCAGTTTTACAAGGGGGGGGTACGAGCAGTACTTC
CASSFTRGGYEQYF
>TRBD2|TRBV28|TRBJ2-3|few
TGTGCCAGCAGTCTAATAGCGGGAGAAACAGATACGCAGTATTTT
CASSLIAGETDTQYF
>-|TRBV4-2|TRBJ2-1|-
TGTGCCAGCAGCCAAGGCGAAAGCTCCTACAATGAGCAGTTCTTC
CASSQGESSYNEQFF
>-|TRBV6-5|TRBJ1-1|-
TGTGCCAGCAGAACGGAGGGCCTGGTGAACACTGAAGCTTTCTTT
CASRTEGLVNTEAFF
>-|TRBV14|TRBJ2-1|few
TGTGCCAGCAGCCAAGTCTCGGGAGACTCCCCACTTTACAATGAGCAGTTCTTC
CASSQVSGDSPLYNEQFF
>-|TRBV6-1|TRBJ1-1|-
TGTGCCAGCAGTGCAGCATCCCGTCCCACTGAAGCTTTCTTT
CASSAASRPTEAFF
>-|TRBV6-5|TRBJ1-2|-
TGTGCCAGCAGTTACTTCGGGGTAGGCGGCTACACCTTC
CASSYFGVGGYTF
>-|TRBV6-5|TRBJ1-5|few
TGTGCCAGCAGTGGACAGTTCAATCAGCCCCAGCATTTT
CASSGQFNQPQHF
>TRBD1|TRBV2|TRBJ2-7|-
TGTGCCAGCAGCTACGGGACAGGGGGCTACGAGCAGTACTTC
CASSYGTGGYEQYF
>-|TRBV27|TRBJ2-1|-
TGTGCCAGCAGTTCGTACATTGAGCAGTTCTTC
CASSSYIEQFF
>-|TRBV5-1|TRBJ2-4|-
TGCGCCAGCAGCCCTAATCCGGTAGCCAAAAACATTCAGTACTTC
CASSPNPVAKNIQYF
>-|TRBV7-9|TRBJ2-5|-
TGTGCCAGCAGCCCTACCGGGACCCAGGGGGAGACCCAGTACTTC
CASSPTGTQGETQYF
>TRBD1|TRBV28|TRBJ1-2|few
TGTGCCAGCAGTTACAGGGGCGGTGGCTACACCTTC
CASSYRGGGYTF
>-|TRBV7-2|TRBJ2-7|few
TGTGCCAGCAGCTCGCAGGGCGGGAAAACCTACGAGCAGTACTTC
CASSSQGGKTYEQYF
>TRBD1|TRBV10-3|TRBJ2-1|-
TGTGCCATCAGTGTCGGGACAGGGATCGATGAGCAGTTCTTC
CAISVGTGIDEQFF
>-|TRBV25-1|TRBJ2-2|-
TGTGCCAGCAAAAAGGGGGGCCTCGACACCGGGGAGCTGTTTTTT
CASKKGGLDTGELFF
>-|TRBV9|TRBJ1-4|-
TGTGCCAGCAGCGTAGATGGGGGGACTGCAAAACTGTTTTTT
CASSVDGGTAKLFF
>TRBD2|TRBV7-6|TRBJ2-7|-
TGTGCCAGCAGCTTCGAGACTAGCGGCCTCTACGAGCAGTACTTC
CASSFETSGLYEQYF
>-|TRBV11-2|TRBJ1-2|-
TGTGCCAGCAGCTTAGTTGGAGGATCTTATGGCTACACCTTC
CASSLVGGSYGYTF
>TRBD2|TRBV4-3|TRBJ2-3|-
TGCGCCAGCAGCCAAGAGGGAATAGCGGGGTTCACAGATACGCAGTATTTT
CASSQEGIAGFTDTQYF
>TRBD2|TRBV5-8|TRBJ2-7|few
TGTGCCAGCAGCTTGTTACGGGAGGAAGGCTACGAGCAGTACTTC
CASSLLREEGYEQYF
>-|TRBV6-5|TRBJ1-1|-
TGTGCCAGCAGATCTCCCGGGACATCCCTTGGAGCTTTCTTT
CASRSPGTSLGAFF
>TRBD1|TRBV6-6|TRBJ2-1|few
TGTGCCATCCACCGGGACAGGAACAATGAGCAGTTCTTC
CAIHRDRNNEQFF
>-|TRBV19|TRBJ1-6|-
TGTGCCAGTACGAAGGAGGCCTCGGGCTCCTATAATTCACCCCTCCACTTT
CASTKEASGSYNSPLHF
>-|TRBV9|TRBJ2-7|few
TGTGCCAGCCAGGAGGAGATCTACGAGCAGTACTTC
CASQEEIYEQYF
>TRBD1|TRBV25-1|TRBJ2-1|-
TGTGCCAGCAGTGGGGGACAGGGGGTCGCCTACAATGAGCAGTTCTTC
CASSGGQGVAYNEQFF
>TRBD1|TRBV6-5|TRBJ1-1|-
TGTGCCAGCAGTTACGGGGACAGCCTTTTGAACACTGAAGCTTTCTTT
CASSYGDSLLNTEAFF
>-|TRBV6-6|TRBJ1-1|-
TGTGCCAGCAGGGACCAATACAGAGGGACTGAAGCTTTCTTT
CASRDQYRGTEAFF
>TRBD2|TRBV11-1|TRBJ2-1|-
TGTGCCAGCAGCTCCTTGACTAGCGGGAGTTATGAGCAGTTCTTC
CASSSLTSGSYEQFF
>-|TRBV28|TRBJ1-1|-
TGTGCCAGCAAACCTCCGGGAGATGGGAGCACTGAAGCTTTCTTT
CASKPPGDGSTEAFF
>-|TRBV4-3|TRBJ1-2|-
TGCGCCAGCAGCCGCCTCGCCGGGACCTCGGAGGGCTACACCTTC
CASSRLAGTSEGYTF
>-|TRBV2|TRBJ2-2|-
TGTGCAGCTAAAGGGGGGCGGGACACCGGGGAGCTGTTTTTT
CAAKGGRDTGELFF
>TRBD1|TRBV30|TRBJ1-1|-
TGTGCCTGGAGACTGACAGGGGGCACTGAAGCTTTCTTT
CAWRLTGGTEAFF
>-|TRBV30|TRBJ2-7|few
TGTGCCTGGAGGGTGAGGTCCTACGAGCAGTACTTC
CAWRVRSYEQYF